The clone carrying this TCR beta chain was detected many times. The V gene's germline CDR1 is SNHLY and CDR2 FYNNEI. CDR3 length equals 12 residues. Trimming removed 5 bases at V and 7 bases at J, with 9 bases between. This sample is drawn from a study of HIV-infected patients and healthy controls. One entry per CDR3 protein, called by TCRdb with MiXCR from the 5' RACE reads. The data contain around 67,000 distinct CDR3 sequences, 16% of them seen just once; the ten biggest clones take up 4.5% to 7%. This clonotype was obtained from a human donor in good health. Source material: CD4+ T cells from blood. V gene TRBV2 combines with J gene TRBJ2-1; a weak D match, TRBD2 (5 bases). The CDR3 DNA reads TGTGCCAGCAGTCCTACTAGTAATGAGCAGTTCTTC. This codes for CASSPTSNEQFF.